The 27 T cell receptor beta chains reported below all come from one sample, sequenced in a study of a mutant IDH1 vaccine in newly diagnosed glioma (dated by TCRdb to the early 2020s). The library relied on the immunoSEQ multiplex PCR assay. Sourced from immuneACCESS, this table was stored by TCRdb with only in-frame sequences that have V and J called. A share of the clones is absent; for the studies checked, an unresolved V gene accounts for under half, and the remainder has no known explanation. The sample yields approximately 25,000 clones; about four fifths were counted once. The ten largest clones take up over 3% of the sample. What this sample's time point label stands for: week 47, end of study. Each vaccine dose was 300 ug of a 20-mer mutant IDH1 peptide in Montanide, given subcutaneously with topical imiquimod. For these receptors, no antigen is known. Material: PBMCs, obtained from a glioma patient whose treatment included an IDH1 peptide vaccine. The origin of the receptors is a man aged 35-49 years with glioma. Some clones in this sample may be carry-over from other donors' samples.

The chain has TRBV25-1 and TRBJ2-7, with 8 bases that match TRBD1. CDR1 is MGHDK and CDR2 is SYGVNS in the germline V gene. The CDR3 spans 16 residues. The V gene end was trimmed by 0 bases and the J gene end by 2 bases; junction bases not matched to a gene: 6. CDR3 bases: TGTGCCAGCAGTGAATATAGGACAGGGATACCCTACGAGCAGTACTTC. Its translation: CASSEYRTGIPYEQYF.

This clone was seen once. The chain employs TRBV10-1 and TRBJ1-6; 9 positions agree with TRBD1. V shed 8 bases, J shed 10 bases, and the junction held 6 bases outside the gene matches. Germline V gene data show CDR1 as WNHNN and CDR2 as SYGVQD (reference sequence). This CDR3 has 13 residues. CDR3 sequence: CASGRDRESPLHF. The CDR3 region has the DNA TGCGCCAGCGGCCGGGACAGGGAATCACCCCTCCACTTT.

This chain connects TRBV6-5 to TRBJ1-5; the D is unclear. The CDR3 spans 11 residues. Looked up from germline, CDR1 is MNHEY and CDR2 is SVGAGI. V was clipped by 8 bases and J by 3 bases, with 5 bases between them. The CDR3 loop reads CASAVNQPQHF. The CDR3 DNA reads TGTGCCAGCGCAGTCAATCAGCCCCAGCATTTT.

This clone has only a few counts. This chain links TRBV30 with TRBJ1-1; a possible D gene is TRBD1 (5 bases). The CDR3 is 15 residues long. The germline CDR1 and CDR2 sequences are GTSNPN and SVGIG (reference sequence). The V end was cut by 0 bases, the J end by 5 bases, with 16 bases between. For the CDR3, the DNA is TGTGCCTGGAGTGTACGGGGGGGGACGGGAACTGAAGCTTTCTTT. It translates to CAWSVRGGTGTEAFF.

This clone was detected only once. V and J are TRBV5-1 and TRBJ2-3, with D tentatively TRBD1 (5 bases). This CDR3 is built from 15 residues. Trimming left V 4 bases short and J 1 base short, with 13 bases between. Per germline, CDR1 SGHRS and CDR2 YFSETQ. The CDR3 spells CASSLDSPGTDTQYF. In nucleotides, the CDR3 is TGCGCCAGCAGCCTTGACAGTCCCGGCACAGATACGCAGTATTTT.

This clone was counted a single time. The rearrangement joins TRBV29-1 to TRBJ2-3, with a weak D call TRBD1 (6 bases). The CDR3 is 12 residues long. Germline V gives CDR1 SQVTM, CDR2 ANQGSEA. Trimming took 1 base from V and 9 from J, leaving 11 bases between them. CDR3 DNA: TGCAGCGTTGAAGGAACAGGGAGAACGCAGTATTTT. It translates to CSVEGTGRTQYF.

V gene TRBV7-8 combines with J gene TRBJ1-4, with TRBD1 identical over 9 bases. The CDR3 extends over 15 amino acids. The V gene end was trimmed by 5 bases and the J gene end by 8 bases; junction bases not matched to a gene: 9. Germline V gives CDR1 SGHVS, CDR2 FQNEAQ. The CDR3 reads CASSPYQGQGEKLFF. The DNA of the CDR3 is TGTGCCAGCAGCCCCTACCAGGGACAGGGAGAAAAACTGTTTTTT.

The J gene is TRBJ1-2, the V gene TRBV30, with D possibly TRBD1 on 5 matching bases. CDR1 GTSNPN and CDR2 SVGIG come from the germline V gene (reference sequence). The germline V and J ends were trimmed by 5 bases and 8 bases, with 15 bases remaining between them. CDR3 size: 12 residues. This chain's CDR3 is CAWGYQGGGYTF. The CDR3 DNA reads as TGTGCCTGGGGATATCAGGGTGGCGGCTACACCTTC.

The chain combines TRBV29-1 with TRBJ2-5; TRBD2 matches 9 bases. The germline gives CDR1 SQVTM, CDR2 ANQGSEA. Germline trimming cut 4 bases from V and 2 bases from J; bases unmatched to any gene: 5. This CDR3 is built from 14 residues. CDR3 in amino acids: CSVGGSGGQETQYF. The DNA for the CDR3 is TGCAGCGTTGGGGGTAGCGGGGGACAAGAGACCCAGTACTTC.

This sequence joins TRBV6-5 and TRBJ2-7; 7 bases agree with TRBD1. Unmatched junction bases numbered 4, after V lost 2 bases and J lost 6 bases. Germline-derived CDR1 and CDR2 are MNHEY and SVGAGI. The CDR3 sequence is 13 residues long. The CDR3 bases are TGTGCCAGCAGTTACCGAGACAGGGTCGAGCAGTACTTC. Translating it yields CASSYRDRVEQYF.

V is TRBV5-1 and J is TRBJ2-7; D uncertain. Germline values: CDR1 SGHRS, CDR2 YFSETQ. The CDR3 has 14 residues. V was pared by 2 bases and J by 0 bases, with 9 bases between. The CDR3 sequence is CASSFRYSSYEQYF. In DNA, the CDR3 is TGCGCCAGCAGCTTCAGATACAGCTCCTACGAGCAGTACTTC.

This clone appeared a few times. J is TRBJ1-1 and V is TRBV5-1; D unclear. Germline V gives CDR1 SGHRS, CDR2 YFSETQ. The CDR3 spans 14 residues. V gave up 3 bases and J gave up 1 base, with 10 bases separating them. The CDR3 is CASSSAPANTEAFF. Written as DNA, the CDR3 is TGCGCCAGCAGCTCGGCCCCGGCGAACACTGAAGCTTTCTTT. The full variable domain, rest sourced from reference TRBV5-1 and TRBJ1-1, is KAGVTQTPRYLIKTRGQQVTLSCSPISGHRSVSWYQQTPGQGLQFLFEYFSETQRNKGNFPGRFSGRQFSNSRSEMNVSTLELGDSALYLCASSSAPANTEAFFGQGTRLTVV.

The rearrangement uses TRBV6-1 and TRBJ1-2, with unresolved D. Trimming took off 3 bases at V and 0 bases at J, with 8 bases between the two ends. This CDR3 spans 14 amino acids. Per the germline V gene, CDR1 is MNHNS and CDR2 is SASEGT. The CDR3 loop is CASSEGIPNYGYTF. The CDR3 bases are TGTGCCAGCAGTGAGGGGATCCCTAACTATGGCTACACCTTC.

The V and J genes are TRBV13 and TRBJ1-2; a possible D gene is TRBD1 (5 bases). The CDR3 has 13 residues. Between the trimmed V and J ends, which lost 6 bases and 3 bases, there was a span of 11 bases. CDR1 PRHDT and CDR2 FYEKMQ come from the germline V gene (reference sequence). CDR3 sequence: CASRSKGYYGYTF. The CDR3 DNA is TGTGCCAGCAGGTCCAAGGGGTACTATGGCTACACCTTC.

The chain uses TRBV7-9 and TRBJ2-1; D remains ambiguous. V shed 10 bases and J shed 6 bases, with 10 bases lying between them. CDR3 length: 11 residues. Germline V gene data show CDR1 as SEHNR and CDR2 as FQNEAQ (reference sequence). The CDR3: CATSYSNEQFF. As DNA, the CDR3 is TGTGCCACCTCCTACAGCAATGAGCAGTTCTTC.

This chain connects TRBV6-1 to TRBJ2-5, with unresolved D. The V gene's germline CDR1 is MNHNS and CDR2 SASEGT. This CDR3 has 12 residues. V was cut by 1 base and J by 1 base, with 1 base left in between. CDR3 nucleotides: TGTGCCAGCAGTGAAGTCCAAGAGACCCAGTACTTC. Translation gives CASSEVQETQYF.

This clone was seen a few times. The chain recombines TRBV20-1 with TRBJ1-2, with unresolved D. This CDR3 spans 11 amino acids. V shed 6 bases and J shed 8 bases, with 13 bases lying between them. CDR1 DFQATT and CDR2 SNEGSKA come from the germline V gene (reference sequence). The CDR3 region has the DNA TGCAGTGCCGTTAACACGGTCGGCTACACCTTC. Residues: CSAVNTVGYTF.

Points on this clone: The junction and the germline gene differ at one end; a read error may be behind it. The chain uses TRBV7-9 and TRBJ2-1; D is uncertain. The CDR3 length is 12 residues. Germline CDR1 reads SEHNR; CDR2 reads FQNEAQ (reference sequence). The CDR3 loop is CASSFDRYEQFF. The DNA of the CDR3 is TGTGCTAGCAGCTTCGACCGCTATGAGCAGTTCTTC.

This sequence joins TRBV7-6 and TRBJ2-7, with 11 positions matching TRBD1. V trimming: 5 bases; J trimming: 3 bases; junction bases outside the gene matches: 6. The germline gives CDR1 SGHVS, CDR2 FNYEAQ. This CDR3 spans 15 amino acids. The CDR3 DNA reads as TGTGCCAGCAGCCCCCGTGGGACAGGGGGCTACGAGCAGTACTTC. Translation: CASSPRGTGGYEQYF.

The gene calls are TRBV7-9 and TRBJ2-1; D uncertain. V was cut by 4 bases and J by 0 bases, with 7 bases left in between. The CDR3 runs to 14 residues. The germline gives CDR1 SEHNR, CDR2 FQNEAQ (reference sequence). This CDR3 reads CASSSASSYNEQFF. CDR3 sequence (DNA): TGTGCCAGCAGCTCAGCGAGCTCCTACAATGAGCAGTTCTTC.

The rearrangement joins TRBV30 to TRBJ2-2, with 10 bases that match TRBD2. With 3 bases clipped from V and 7 bases from J, the junction kept 14 bases outside the gene matches. CDR1 and CDR2 from the germline V gene are GTSNPN and SVGIG (reference sequence). The CDR3 contains 17 residues. The CDR3 sequence is CAWRGGLAGVLVGELFF. CDR3 bases: TGTGCCTGGAGGGGGGGTCTAGCGGGGGTCTTGGTCGGGGAGCTGTTTTTT. Complete variable domain (other parts from reference TRBV30 and TRBJ2-2): SQTIHQWPATLVQPVGSPLSLECTVEGTSNPNLYWYRQAAGRGLQLLFYSVGIGQISSEVPQNLSASRPQDRQFILSSKKLLLSDSGFYLCAWRGGLAGVLVGELFFGEGSRLTVL.

The chain combines TRBV10-1 with TRBJ2-7; 7 bases agree with TRBD1. CDR1 and CDR2 (germline): WNHNN, SYGVQD (reference sequence). V trimming: 8 bases; J trimming: 1 base; junction bases outside the gene matches: 5. CDR3 length equals 13 residues. The CDR3 nucleotides are TGCGCCAGCCGGAGGACAGGATCCTACGAGCAGTACTTC. It encodes CASRRTGSYEQYF.

The V call is TRBV18, the J call TRBJ1-1, with TRBD1 identical over 8 bases. The CDR3 sequence is 14 residues long. The ends lost 8 bases at V and 1 base at J; junction bases unmatched: 6. Looked up from germline, CDR1 is KGHSH and CDR2 is LQKENI. This CDR3 is CASSPGGGNTEAFF. Written as DNA, the CDR3 is TGTGCCAGCAGTCCAGGGGGCGGGAACACTGAAGCTTTCTTT.

The V call is TRBV4-1, the J call TRBJ2-7; tentatively, D is TRBD2 (6 bases). Trimming left V 7 bases short and J 3 bases short, with 31 bases between. The CDR3 is 19 amino acids. The germline V gene encodes CDR1 MGHRA and CDR2 YSYEKL. The CDR3 region is CASTKRLTLAGRENYEQYF. The CDR3 DNA reads as TGCGCCAGCACCAAGAGGCTTACTTTGGCGGGGCGCGAGAACTACGAGCAGTACTTC.

The CDR3 coding sequence is TGTGCCAGCAGACTCCTGAACACCGGGGAGCTGTTTTTT. This translates into CASRLLNTGELFF. The V call is TRBV6-1, the J call TRBJ2-2; D is unclear. From germline, CDR1 is MNHNS and CDR2 SASEGT. The CDR3 covers 13 residues. With 6 bases removed from V and 1 base from J, the gap between germline ends came to 6 bases.

This clone was recorded once. This sequence joins TRBV28 and TRBJ1-5; D gene unclear. V lost 5 bases, J lost 0 bases, and 14 bases lay in between. Germline loops: CDR1 MDHEN, CDR2 SYDVKM. The CDR3 sequence is 16 residues long. CDR3 sequence: CASSLRTFYSNQPQHF. The CDR3 DNA sequence: TGTGCCAGCAGTCTCCGGACCTTCTATAGCAATCAGCCCCAGCATTTT.

The J gene is TRBJ2-1, the V gene TRBV5-1; D is unclear. This CDR3 spans 12 amino acids. The V gene lost 2 bases and the J gene lost 7 bases, with 7 bases spanning the gap. CDR1 is SGHRS and CDR2 is YFSETQ in the germline V gene. The CDR3: CASSLSVNEQFF. Written as DNA, the CDR3 is TGCGCCAGCAGCTTAAGTGTGAATGAGCAGTTCTTC.